This T cell receptor (beta chain) comes out of a study of shared clonotypes between healthy human individuals. Sequencing was performed with immunoSEQ multiplex PCR; in TCRdb, only in-frame clones are kept and a portion is missing. The repertoire holds about 2.3 million clones, with under 95% as singletons. Notes on this clone: Its antigen is undetermined.

CDR1 and CDR2 (germline): SQVTM, ANQGSEA. This CDR3 has 13 residues. The ends were cut back, 7 bases at V and 0 bases at J, with 13 bases in the middle. General study findings and limits: Measured sharing among donors was expected to vary with sequencing depth.

Material for sequencing was naive CD4+ T cells from PBMCs. Described subset: CD45RA+ positively selected. The chain uses TRBV29-1 and TRBJ2-7; D not certain. The TCR was taken from a young man in good health. Some clones in this sample may be carry-over from other donors' samples. CDR3 loop: CSASDTYSYEQYF. The DNA for the CDR3 is TGCAGCGCTTCGGATACCTACTCCTACGAGCAGTACTTC.